This is a list of T cell receptor beta chains from one sample in a study of blood T cell repertoires in COVID-19. The data were produced by immunoSEQ multiplex PCR, yet TCRdb's version contains in-frame clones alone and is incomplete. The table lists a few hundred thousand clones, roughly 90% of them singletons. Sequenced sample: peripheral blood. The receptors originated from a woman aged 60-70 years with COVID-19, enrolled during active disease. Each CDR3 is given with its conserved first and last residue. A D gene is named only where the DNA matches it firmly. A clone size is listed for some rows: how often the clone was seen (once, few, many), or a class if it is expanded.

clone_size j_call cdr3_length v_call d_call cdr3_aa cdr3_nt
NA TRBJ1-1 16 TRBV3-1/TRBV3-2 NA CASSRIRQAGNTEAFF TGTGCCAGCAGCCGCATTAGACAGGCCGGGAACACTGAAGCTTTCTTT
NA TRBJ1-6 14 TRBV23-1 TRBD1 CASSQRTQGGHLHF TGCGCCAGCAGTCAACGGACCCAGGGGGGACACCTCCACTTT
NA TRBJ1-4 16 TRBV5-4 TRBD1 CASSLRTGVTNEKLFF TGTGCCAGCAGCTTGAGGACAGGGGTTACCAATGAAAAACTGTTTTTT
NA TRBJ1-2 14 TRBV7-2 TRBD1 CASSRRDRVDGYTF TGTGCCAGCAGCCGCCGGGACAGGGTGGATGGCTACACCTTC
NA TRBJ1-1 13 TRBV5-1 NA CASGFSRDTEAFF TGCGCCAGCGGGTTTTCCCGGGACACTGAAGCTTTCTTT
once TRBJ2-5 14 TRBV5-1 TRBD1 CASSWSGTEETQYF TGCGCCAGCAGCTGGTCCGGGACAGAAGAGACCCAGTACTTC
NA TRBJ2-5 16 TRBV7-6 TRBD1 CASSAPGQGAQETQYF TGTGCCAGCAGCGCGCCGGGACAGGGGGCTCAAGAGACCCAGTACTTC
NA TRBJ1-5 15 TRBV18 NA CASSPGGRGNQPQHF TGTGCCAGCTCACCCGGGGGAAGGGGCAATCAGCCCCAGCATTTT
NA TRBJ1-4 14 TRBV5-1 NA CASSSQGPGEKLFF TGCGCCAGCAGCTCGCAGGGGCCGGGAGAAAAACTGTTTTTT
NA TRBJ1-5 16 TRBV6-5 TRBD1 CASSYPRQGVSQPQHF TGTGCCAGCAGTTACCCGCGACAGGGGGTAAGTCAGCCCCAGCATTTT
NA TRBJ1-4 18 TRBV5-5 TRBD1 CASNLPTGARATNEKLFF TGTGCCAGCAACCTACCAACAGGGGCCCGTGCAACTAATGAAAAACTGTTTTTT
NA TRBJ1-5 16 TRBV2 NA CASGGGILYSNQPQHF TGTGCCAGTGGTGGCGGGATCCTGTATAGCAATCAGCCCCAGCATTTT
NA TRBJ1-2 15 TRBV3-1/TRBV3-2 TRBD1 CASSLGQGTNYGYTF TGTGCCAGCAGCCTTGGACAGGGCACTAACTATGGCTACACCTTC
NA TRBJ2-3 15 TRBV4-1 NA CASSQEGLNTDTQYF TGCGCCAGCAGCCAAGAGGGACTTAACACAGATACGCAGTATTTT
once TRBJ2-7 15 TRBV6-5 NA CASSYSPQGSYEQYF TGTGCCAGCAGTTACTCGCCTCAGGGAAGCTACGAGCAGTACTTC
once TRBJ1-5 14 TRBV27 TRBD1 CASSRRTGNQPQHF TGTGCCAGCAGTCGTCGGACAGGTAATCAGCCCCAGCATTTT
NA TRBJ1-2 15 TRBV18 TRBD1 CASSPGRDSLSGYTF TGTGCCAGCTCACCCGGCCGGGACAGCTTATCCGGCTACACCTTC
NA TRBJ2-5 15 TRBV11-3 NA CASSSRQTPAETQYF TGTGCCAGCAGCTCCCGACAGACCCCGGCAGAGACCCAGTACTTC
NA TRBJ2-5 16 TRBV7-2 TRBD1 CASSLRDSSGPETQYF TGTGCCAGCAGCTTACGGGACAGTTCGGGGCCAGAAACCCAGTACTTC
NA TRBJ2-5 16 TRBV19 TRBD2 CASSGHTSGVRETQYF TGTGCCAGTAGTGGCCATACTAGCGGGGTCCGAGAGACCCAGTACTTC
NA TRBJ2-7 15 TRBV6-1 TRBD1 CASSDRDRGSYEQYF TGTGCCAGCAGTGACCGGGACAGGGGATCCTACGAGCAGTACTTC
NA TRBJ1-1 12 TRBV3-1/TRBV3-2 NA CASSAAGIGAFF TGTGCCAGCAGCGCGGCCGGGATTGGAGCTTTCTTT
NA TRBJ1-1 13 TRBV5-1 TRBD1 CASSTGANTEAFF TGCGCCAGTTCGACAGGGGCTAACACTGAAGCTTTCTTT
once TRBJ1-2 15 TRBV7-3 NA CASSPDGGAGYGYTF TGTGCCAGCAGCCCTGACGGGGGGGCTGGGTATGGCTACACCTTC
NA TRBJ1-2 12 TRBV28 NA CASQTLNYGYTF TGTGCCAGCCAGACACTGAACTATGGCTACACCTTC
NA TRBJ1-1 15 TRBV10-3 NA CAISDRGVGGTEAFF TGTGCCATCAGTGACAGGGGAGTCGGCGGCACTGAAGCTTTCTTT
NA TRBJ1-4 15 TRBV3-1/TRBV3-2 NA CASSQVGLTDEKLFF TGTGCCAGCAGCCAAGTCGGACTTACGGATGAAAAACTGTTTTTT
NA TRBJ2-7 14 TRBV30 TRBD1 CAWSDGTGTYEQYF TGTGCCTGGAGTGACGGGACAGGGACCTACGAGCAGTACTTC
NA TRBJ1-2 11 TRBV5-5 TRBD1 CASTGGYGYTF TGTGCCTCCACAGGGGGCTATGGCTACACCTTC
NA TRBJ1-5 15 TRBV19 TRBD1 CASSMWTQGNQPQHF TGTGCCAGTAGTATGTGGACACAGGGGAATCAGCCCCAGCATTTT
NA TRBJ2-3 15 TRBV12-5 TRBD2 CASGLGSGGIDTQYF TGTGCTAGTGGTTTGGGGAGCGGGGGGATCGATACGCAGTATTTT
NA TRBJ2-7 14 TRBV2 NA CASSEVNRAYEQYF TGTGCCAGCAGTGAAGTCAACCGAGCCTACGAGCAGTACTTC
NA TRBJ1-1 13 TRBV19 NA CASYKDSNTEAFF TGTGCCAGCTATAAAGACAGTAACACTGAAGCTTTCTTT
NA TRBJ2-5 15 TRBV7-2 NA CASSWGTRRKETQYF TGTGCCAGCAGCTGGGGGACACGGAGAAAAGAGACCCAGTACTTC
NA TRBJ1-2 15 TRBV4-1 TRBD1 CASSQPDRGGYGYTF TGCGCCAGCAGCCAACCCGACAGGGGGGGGTATGGCTACACCTTC
NA TRBJ1-4 16 TRBV27 TRBD1 CASRGGQGRTNEKLFF TGTGCCAGCAGGGGGGGACAGGGCAGGACTAATGAAAAACTGTTTTTT
NA TRBJ2-2 13 TRBV29-1 TRBD1 CSAKDRDEGELFF TGCAGCGCGAAAGACAGGGACGAGGGGGAGCTGTTTTTT
NA TRBJ2-4 14 TRBV3-1/TRBV3-2 TRBD1 CASSPADRGNIQYF TGTGCCAGCAGCCCCGCCGACAGGGGAAACATTCAGTACTTC
NA TRBJ2-1 13 TRBV30 NA CAWSVNSYNEQFF TGTGCCTGGAGTGTTAACAGCTACAATGAGCAGTTCTTC
NA TRBJ1-2 14 TRBV18 TRBD1 CASSPRTGDYGYTF TGTGCCAGCTCTCCTCGGACAGGGGACTATGGCTACACCTTC
NA TRBJ1-1 13 TRBV19 TRBD1 CASSQTGDTEAFF TGTGCCAGTAGTCAGACAGGGGACACTGAAGCTTTCTTT